This TCR beta chain was identified in a study (dated by TCRdb to between 2014 and 2016). For the wider study: The study tested whether tumor-infiltrating Tregs in breast cancer are recruited from blood Tregs or converted in situ from other CD4+ T cell subsets. What the research found in general, with its limitations: In terms of TCR gene usage, tumor memory CD4+ T cells clustered together with blood and lymph node memory CD4+ cells, as well as with lymph node naive CD4+ cells. Rather than covering whole repertoires, validation in the larger cohort was restricted to a single TCR beta V-J rearrangement. The greatest overlap of tumor-infiltrating Treg TCR alpha and beta sequences was with tumor naive CD4+ T cells, followed next by blood naive CD4+ T cells.

The Miltenyi Naive CD4+ T Cell Isolation kit was used to purify naive CD4+ T cells, and Tregs were depleted with CD25 microbeads. Tregs, naive and memory CD4+ T cells from tumor, blood and ipsilateral draining lymph nodes of a few breast cancer patients underwent full-length TCR alpha and beta sequencing. Mononuclear cells from lymph nodes or approximately 50 ml of peripheral blood were isolated by Ficoll density gradient centrifugation. Sorted cell populations were confirmed by FACS to exceed 90% purity. Full-length TCR variable regions were amplified by 5' RACE PCR using constant-region reverse primers, and then by semi-nested PCR using Nested Universal Primer A. Using the ReliaPrep RNA Cell Miniprep System, total RNA was extracted, and the SMARTer RACE 5'/3' Kit was then used to reverse transcribe the RNA into 5'RACE-ready cDNA. An Illumina MiSeq was used to sequence the full-length TCR alpha and beta libraries, which had been barcoded with multiplex adaptors. The authors processed their data as follows. For each of nine subset-tissue groups, sequencing data from the five patients were pooled, and the groups were then compared using unsupervised clustering of TCR gene usage. The Morisita-Horn index was used to calculate repertoire similarity, with shared sequences weighted by how much each contributed to each repertoire. TCRdb trimmed public reads at Q25 via fastp, called clones via MiXCR and kept in-frame beta chains. One record per CDR3 amino acid sequence lists the most common genes and DNA. TCRdb, rather than the study authors, made the V and J calls. The sample table records about 46,000 distinct CDR3 sequences; around 28% of these occur just once. The ten largest account for about 2% of the sample.

The V end gives up 3 bases and the J end 7 bases, leaving 7 bases in the junction not matched to a gene. The cysteine opens and the phenylalanine closes a CDR3 of 15 amino acids. Of all the DNA, just the CDR3 is kept, 45 bases in frame from base 1. Of note for this clonotype: No antigen is known for it. No base qualities exist here, and no much larger clone lies one base off it.

This TCR derives from a female donor with breast cancer. The source material was naive CD4+ T cells sorted from blood. Interpreted using the paper, the cell subset or site label stands for: naive CD4+ T cells, CD4+CD45RA+CD25-. This sequence uses TRBV12-3 or TRBV12-4 and TRBJ2-1; 9 junctional bases match TRBD2. The nucleotides read TGTGCCAGCAGTTTGGGGCTAGCGGGAAGGAATGAGCAGTTCTTC. It encodes CASSLGLAGRNEQFF.